This T cell receptor (beta chain) was sequenced during a study of identifying expanded T cells in peripheral blood. Overall study results and limits: Roughly 1.2 clones differed between technical replicates, versus approximately 16 and 20 over time.

Remarks on this clone: Its antigen is still unknown.

Method: immunoSEQ multiplex PCR; TCRdb's copy keeps in-frame clones and lacks some. The sample has roughly 100,000 clones, more than 85% seen once. The CDR3 has 14 amino acids. The germline CDR1 and CDR2 sequences are SGHNT and YYREEE (reference sequence). V was pared by 4 bases and J by 2 bases, with 10 bases between. The sequence was collected from a person aged 18-69 years in good health. Sequencing used blood. V gene TRBV5-4 combines with J gene TRBJ2-1; D is unresolved. The CDR3 protein is CASSRWTAYNEQFF. CDR3 nucleotides: TGTGCCAGCAGCCGCTGGACGGCCTACAATGAGCAGTTCTTC.